These 29 T cell receptor beta chains share one sample of origin, sequenced in a study of CD8+ T cells in alopecia areata. Treatment specified: oral pan-JAK inhibitor, 5-10 mg twice daily. Extracted RNA was reverse transcribed, and the resulting cDNA served as sequencing template. The repertoire was sequenced with immunoSEQ multiplex PCR; TCRdb's copy has only in-frame clones and lacks some. This table holds about 220,000 clones, about 50% found once. The sequencing here drew on CD4+ T cells sorted from blood, taken at week 4, from a patient treated with tofacitinib. The source is a human donor with alopecia areata.

The chain couples TRBV2 to TRBJ2-3, with D possibly matching TRBD2 (6 bases). The germline gives CDR1 SNHLY, CDR2 FYNNEI. The CDR3 is made up of 14 amino acids. V was clipped by 7 bases and J by 2 bases, with 13 bases between them. The DNA of the CDR3 is TGTGCCAGCAAGGCGGGGACTTTCACAGATACGCAGTATTTT. Translated, it gives CASKAGTFTDTQYF.

This chain connects TRBV7-2 to TRBJ2-1, with D maybe TRBD2 (6 bases). The V and J ends lost 8 bases and 15 bases respectively, with 20 bases between them. CDR1 is SGHTA, CDR2 FQGNSA, per germline. This CDR3 spans 12 amino acids. In DNA form, the CDR3 reads TGTGCCAGCCGTCCCGCGGGGTTTTCTCCGTTCTTC. This gives the protein CASRPAGFSPFF. The complete variable domain, with remaining parts taken from reference TRBV7-2 and TRBJ2-1, reads GAGVSQSPSNKVTEKGKDVELRCDPISGHTALYWYRQSLGQGLEFLIYFQGNSAPDKSGLPSDRFSAERTGGSVSTLTIQRTQQEDSAVYLCASRPAGFSPFFGPGTRLTVL.

In DNA form, the CDR3 reads TGTGCCAGCAGTGAATCTGGAGGGGGCTTGGGCTACACCTTC. Amino acid sequence: CASSESGGGLGYTF. This chain uses TRBV25-1 with TRBJ1-2, with 7 positions matching TRBD1. Germline lookup yields CDR1 MGHDK and CDR2 SYGVNS. The CDR3 is made up of 14 amino acids. V was clipped by 1 base and J by 8 bases; unmatched bases: 7.

This clone showed up just once. The rearrangement links TRBV4-3 to TRBJ2-1; 7 bases align to TRBD1. This CDR3 is built from 14 residues. In germline, CDR1 is LGHNA, CDR2 YSLEER. V was pared by 5 bases and J by 8 bases, with 9 bases of the junction left unmatched. The CDR3 nucleotides are TGCGCCAGCAGCAGGGGGCCCTATTCGGATGAGCAGTTCTTC. The encoded protein is CASSRGPYSDEQFF.

This clone has just a few counts. This chain joins TRBV30 and TRBJ1-6; 8 nucleotides line up with TRBD1. The CDR3 is made up of 15 amino acids. The trim removed 3 bases at V and 4 bases at J, leaving 5 bases unmatched. Germline CDR1 is GTSNPN and CDR2 is SVGIG (reference sequence). CDR3 region: CAWRERDRYNSPLHF. The CDR3 DNA is TGTGCCTGGAGAGAAAGGGACAGGTATAATTCACCCCTCCACTTT.

V and J are TRBV4-3 and TRBJ1-4; D gene ambiguous. Trimming pared 1 base from V and 0 bases from J, leaving 15 bases between. The CDR3 has 18 residues. Looked up from germline, CDR1 is LGHNA and CDR2 is YSLEER. This chain's CDR3 is CASSQGGGSTATNEKLFF. Written as DNA, the CDR3 is TGCGCCAGCAGCCAAGGTGGAGGGAGCACTGCAACTAATGAAAAACTGTTTTTT.

This clone appeared a few times. The chain uses TRBV19 and TRBJ1-5; 9 bases line up with TRBD1. Germline lookup yields CDR1 LNHDA and CDR2 SQIVND (reference sequence). Trimming cost V 7 bases and J 4 bases; bases outside gene matches: 8. CDR3 length equals 15 residues. The CDR3 sequence: CASTQGGTGNQPQHF. CDR3 nucleotides: TGTGCCAGTACTCAAGGGGGGACAGGGAATCAGCCCCAGCATTTT.

The genes are TRBV4-3 and TRBJ2-5; TRBD1 matches at 8 bases. There are 15 residues in the CDR3. In germline, CDR1 is LGHNA, CDR2 YSLEER. Trimming at V came to 1 base and at J to 4 bases, leaving 5 bases not matched to a gene. The CDR3 reads CASSQVAGGLETQYF. CDR3 nucleotide sequence: TGCGCCAGCAGCCAAGTCGCAGGGGGCTTAGAGACCCAGTACTTC.

V and J are TRBV30 and TRBJ1-1; tentatively, D is TRBD1 (6 bases). V lost 2 bases and J lost 4, with 14 bases in between. Looked up from germline, CDR1 is GTSNPN and CDR2 is SVGIG (reference sequence). CDR3 length: 14 amino acids. CDR3: CAWSSRGGGTEAFF. CDR3 nucleotides: TGTGCCTGGAGTTCCCGGGGAGGGGGCACTGAAGCTTTCTTT.

The rearrangement joins TRBV29-1 to TRBJ1-1; the D is unclear. Germline assignment: CDR1 SQVTM and CDR2 ANQGSEA. The CDR3 length is 11 residues. V lost 6 bases, J lost 4 bases, and 9 bases lay in between. For the CDR3, the DNA is TGCAGCGTAGCTAGAAGCACTGAAGCTTTCTTT. It yields the protein CSVARSTEAFF.

The J gene is TRBJ2-7, the V gene TRBV29-1; D gene unclear. The V gene lost 5 bases and the J gene lost 3 bases, with 14 bases spanning the gap. CDR3 size: 13 residues. Germline assignment: CDR1 SQVTM and CDR2 ANQGSEA. The CDR3 loop is CSVLQPLSYEQYF. As DNA, the CDR3 is TGCAGCGTTCTGCAACCGCTGAGCTACGAGCAGTACTTC.

The rearrangement uses TRBV30 and TRBJ1-1, with D possibly TRBD1 on 5 matching bases. Germline values: CDR1 GTSNPN, CDR2 SVGIG (reference sequence). This CDR3 region has 13 residues. The V and J ends lost 2 bases and 0 bases respectively, with 7 bases between them. CDR3 nucleotide sequence: TGTGCCTGGAGTCAGGGCTTGAACACTGAAGCTTTCTTT. This encodes CAWSQGLNTEAFF.

V is TRBV11-2 and J is TRBJ2-2; D perhaps matches TRBD2 (6 bases). Per the germline V gene, CDR1 is SGHAT and CDR2 is FQNNGV. This CDR3 is 17 amino acids long. V lost 0 bases to trimming and J lost 0 bases, with 11 bases between them. The CDR3 here is CASSLDRLAANTGELFF. DNA of the CDR3: TGTGCCAGCAGCTTAGATCGGTTAGCGGCGAACACCGGGGAGCTGTTTTTT.

This chain uses TRBV19 with TRBJ2-6, with TRBD1 identical over 7 bases. V shed 0 bases, J shed 0 bases, and the junction held 8 bases outside the gene matches. The V gene's germline CDR1 is LNHDA and CDR2 SQIVND (reference sequence). This CDR3 has 19 amino acids. CDR3 in amino acids: CASSIDTPGQSSGANVLTF. The CDR3 coding sequence is TGTGCCAGTAGTATAGATACCCCGGGACAGAGCTCTGGGGCCAACGTCCTGACTTTC.

V and J are TRBV30 and TRBJ2-5; a possible D gene is TRBD2 (6 bases). The germline V and J ends were trimmed by 5 bases and 5 bases, with 9 bases remaining between them. CDR1 is GTSNPN, CDR2 SVGIG, per germline (reference sequence). The CDR3 has 11 residues. The CDR3: CAWRGSETQYF. As DNA, the CDR3 is TGTGCCTGGCGGGGGAGTGAGACCCAGTACTTC. Full variable domain (remainder filled in from reference TRBV30 and TRBJ2-5): SQTIHQWPATLVQPVGSPLSLECTVEGTSNPNLYWYRQAAGRGLQLLFYSVGIGQISSEVPQNLSASRPQDRQFILSSKKLLLSDSGFYLCAWRGSETQYFGPGTRLLVL.

In this sample, this clone turned up once. This rearrangement joins TRBV2 to TRBJ1-1; TRBD1 matches at 7 bases. The CDR3 is 14 amino acids. CDR1 SNHLY and CDR2 FYNNEI come from the germline V gene. V lost 7 bases to trimming and J lost 3 bases; unmatched junction nucleotides: 8. This chain's CDR3 is CASIGGPDDTEAFF. CDR3 sequence (DNA): TGTGCCAGCATAGGGGGCCCGGATGACACTGAAGCTTTCTTT. Full variable domain (outside the CDR3, taken from reference TRBV2 and TRBJ1-1): EPEVTQTPSHQVTQMGQEVILRCVPISNHLYFYWYRQILGQKVEFLVSFYNNEISEKSEIFDDQFSVERPDGSNFTLKIRSTKLEDSAMYFCASIGGPDDTEAFFGQGTRLTVV.

This clone has more than one count but fewer than ten. The CDR3 DNA sequence: TGTGCCAGCAGCTCGGGTCGCCACACTGAAGCTTTCTTT. It encodes CASSSGRHTEAFF. The rearrangement uses TRBV7-3 and TRBJ1-1, with D unclear. Germline-derived CDR1 and CDR2 are SGHTA and FQGTGA. Trimming took 4 bases from V and 3 from J, leaving 9 bases between them. The CDR3 sequence is 13 residues long.

The chain combines TRBV19 with TRBJ1-1; D not resolved. Germline CDR1 and CDR2: LNHDA and SQIVND (reference sequence). Trimming cost V 4 bases and J 1 base, with 13 bases left between them. This CDR3 region has 15 residues. CDR3: CASSNRRSPNTEAFF. The CDR3, as DNA: TGTGCCAGTAGTAATAGGCGTTCCCCGAACACTGAAGCTTTCTTT.

The chain is built from TRBV7-2 and TRBJ2-4, with a possible D match to TRBD2 (6 bases). Germline CDR1 reads SGHTA; CDR2 reads FQGNSA. The CDR3 spans 16 residues. V dropped 1 base and J dropped 0 bases, with 10 bases sitting between them. The CDR3 region is CASSLVGGLAKNIQYF. The CDR3 DNA sequence: TGTGCCAGCAGCTTAGTGGGGGGACTAGCCAAAAACATTCAGTACTTC. Using reference TRBV7-2 and TRBJ2-4 for the parts outside the CDR3, the full variable domain is GAGVSQSPSNKVTEKGKDVELRCDPISGHTALYWYRQSLGQGLEFLIYFQGNSAPDKSGLPSDRFSAERTGGSVSTLTIQRTQQEDSAVYLCASSLVGGLAKNIQYFGAGTRLSVL.

The rearrangement uses TRBV30 and TRBJ1-2; D not certain. This CDR3 has 13 amino acids. The V gene lost 3 bases and the J gene lost 0 bases, with 8 bases spanning the gap. In germline, CDR1 is GTSNPN, CDR2 SVGIG (reference sequence). CDR3 amino acids: CAWSSGANYGYTF. The CDR3 DNA reads TGTGCCTGGAGCAGCGGAGCTAACTATGGCTACACCTTC.

The V gene is TRBV29-1, the J gene TRBJ2-2; 9 positions match TRBD1. Losses at the gene ends were 6 bases for V and 3 bases for J; bases not matched to a gene: 2. The CDR3 totals 13 residues. The germline CDR1 and CDR2 sequences are SQVTM and ANQGSEA. DNA of the CDR3: TGCAGCGTGGGACAGGGATACACCGGGGAGCTGTTTTTT. Translating it yields CSVGQGYTGELFF.

The CDR3 region has the DNA TGTGCCAGCAGCTCCGGACAGGGGTTATACAATGAGCAGTTCTTC. This encodes CASSSGQGLYNEQFF. The rearrangement joins TRBV7-3 to TRBJ2-1; TRBD1 agrees at 9 bases. Germline V CDR1 and CDR2: SGHTA, FQGTGA. The J segment lost 4 bases and the V segment lost 4 bases, leaving 5 bases of the junction unmatched. The CDR3 has 15 residues.

This rearrangement joins TRBV7-8 to TRBJ1-2; TRBD1 matches 7 bases. With 5 bases clipped from V and 2 bases from J, the junction kept 5 bases outside the gene matches. The length of the CDR3 is 14 residues. The germline CDR1 and CDR2 sequences are SGHVS and FQNEAQ. The CDR3 DNA is TGTGCCAGCAGCCCCGGGACAGCCAACTATGGCTACACCTTC. Its translation is CASSPGTANYGYTF.

This chain connects TRBV7-2 to TRBJ2-5, with D possibly being TRBD2 (5 bases). Trimming took off 6 bases at V and 0 bases at J, with 14 bases between the two ends. The CDR3 loop spans 15 amino acids. CDR1 is SGHTA, CDR2 FQGNSA, per germline. CDR3 region: CASSYPGIDQETQYF. The CDR3 DNA reads as TGTGCCAGCAGTTATCCCGGGATAGACCAAGAGACCCAGTACTTC.

To note about this clone: Other nucleotide sequences in the sample specify the same CDR3. The V call is TRBV20-1, the J call TRBJ2-5; D is unclear. Trimming stripped 1 base from V and 1 base from J, with 1 base between. Germline V CDR1 and CDR2: DFQATT, SNEGSKA (reference sequence). The CDR3 totals 11 residues. In nucleotides, the CDR3 is TGCAGTGCTAGAGTCCAAGAGACCCAGTACTTC. As protein: CSARVQETQYF.

The chain couples TRBV2 to TRBJ1-2, with 7 nucleotides matching TRBD1. Per the germline V gene, CDR1 is SNHLY and CDR2 is FYNNEI. J gave up 6 bases and V 5 bases, and 9 bases lay outside the gene matches. The CDR3 covers 14 residues. CDR3 DNA: TGTGCCAGCAGTCGGGAGGGGGCAGTAAATGGCTACACCTTC. Residues: CASSREGAVNGYTF.

A note on this clone: Additional DNA sequences in this sample encode the identical CDR3. The chain couples TRBV6-5 to TRBJ1-1; D perhaps matches TRBD1 (6 bases). Germline assignment: CDR1 MNHEY and CDR2 SVGAGI. Deletions cut 4 bases from V and 1 base from J, with 10 bases between. The CDR3 spans 14 residues. Written as DNA, the CDR3 is TGTGCCAGCAGTTTCGGACAGCGGAACACTGAAGCTTTCTTT. It is translated as CASSFGQRNTEAFF.

The chain couples TRBV15 to TRBJ2-2; D is uncertain. Trimming took 0 bases from V and 6 from J, leaving 8 bases between them. Germline V gene sequence: CDR1 LNHNV, CDR2 YYDKDF (reference sequence). CDR3 length equals 14 residues. The CDR3 reads CATSRDYVAGELFF. The CDR3 DNA sequence: TGTGCCACCAGCAGAGATTACGTGGCCGGGGAGCTGTTTTTT.

The chain carries TRBV5-1 and TRBJ2-7, with D unclear. This CDR3 has 12 residues. V lost 4 bases, J lost 4 bases, and 9 bases lay in between. Germline values: CDR1 SGHRS, CDR2 YFSETQ. The CDR3 spells CASSPYGYEQYF. CDR3 sequence (DNA): TGCGCCAGCAGCCCGTACGGGTACGAGCAGTACTTC.